The 2 T cell receptor beta chains in this list originate from one sample, sequenced in a study of immune evolution from preneoplasia to lung adenocarcinoma. TCRdb keeps only in-frame clones here, not all; method: immunoSEQ multiplex PCR. The data show fewer than 8,000 clones, around 83% seen once. The sequenced sample was FFPE minimally invasive lung adenocarcinoma tissue. These receptors originate from a person aged 65 to 79 with lung adenocarcinoma.

This rearrangement joins TRBV6-5 to TRBJ1-2; weak D call: TRBD1 (5 bases). CDR3 length: 14 amino acids. Germline CDR1 and CDR2: MNHEY and SVGAGI. V dropped 5 bases and J dropped 7 bases, with 17 bases sitting between them. The CDR3 protein is CASSTLEGRGGYTF. The CDR3 DNA sequence: TGTGCCAGCAGTACCCTGGAGGGGCGAGGTGGCTACACCTTC.

This chain joins TRBV5-1 and TRBJ1-2; D is unresolved. The V and J ends lost 4 bases and 6 bases respectively, with 19 bases between them. In germline, CDR1 is SGHRS, CDR2 YFSETQ. The CDR3 loop spans 15 amino acids. CDR3 nucleotides: TGCGCCAGCAGCCCGGGCACTCCAGGAATGGATGGCTACACCTTC. Amino acid sequence: CASSPGTPGMDGYTF.